This T cell receptor (beta chain) appears in the sequencing data of a study of regulatory T cells in long-lasting Graves disease. The CDR3 consists of 17 residues. Per germline, CDR1 LGHNA and CDR2 YNFKEQ. V was clipped by 3 bases and J by 5 bases, with 17 bases between them. The time point was: newly diagnosed GD, antithyroid drugs for less than 3 months. With RNA extracted from PBMCs as input, the TCR library was made. Construction of TCR beta libraries relied on iRepertoire HTBI primers and on Arm-PCR targeting CDR3 regions. Using its own MiXCR run on the multiplex PCR reads, TCRdb lists one record per CDR3 protein. The data show about 440,000 distinct CDR3 sequences, just under 15% seen once. This clonotype appeared a few times. These data are also associated with another study on T cells in Graves' hyperthyroidism and ophthalmopathy. According to that study: Blood also carried most thyroid clonotypes expanded above 0.001. Researchers report that a 13 V-J model separated ophthalmopathy from stable hyperthyroidism. Model-based prediction identified ophthalmopathy a median approximately 6.2 months prior to its onset.

This specimen was peripheral blood mononuclear cells (PBMCs), taken at new diagnosis, from a patient treated with antithyroid drugs. The V gene is TRBV4-2, the J gene TRBJ1-6; D is ambiguous. This clonotype was obtained from a woman under 40 with Graves disease. In nucleotides, the CDR3 is TGTGCCAGCAGCCAGCTGGCAGTGGCGGAGGATAATTCACCCCTCCACTTT. This encodes CASSQLAVAEDNSPLHF.